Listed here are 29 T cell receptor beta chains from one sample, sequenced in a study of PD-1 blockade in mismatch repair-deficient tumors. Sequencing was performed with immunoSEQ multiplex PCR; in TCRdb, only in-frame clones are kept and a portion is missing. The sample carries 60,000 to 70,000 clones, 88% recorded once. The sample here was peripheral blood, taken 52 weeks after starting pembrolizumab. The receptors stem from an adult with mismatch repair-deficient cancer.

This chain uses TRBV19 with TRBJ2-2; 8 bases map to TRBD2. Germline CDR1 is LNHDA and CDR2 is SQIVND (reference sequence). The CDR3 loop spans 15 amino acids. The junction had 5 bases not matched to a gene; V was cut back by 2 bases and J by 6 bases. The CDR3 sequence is CASSINSGDSGELFF. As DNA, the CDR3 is TGTGCCAGTAGTATAAATAGCGGGGATTCCGGGGAGCTGTTTTTT.

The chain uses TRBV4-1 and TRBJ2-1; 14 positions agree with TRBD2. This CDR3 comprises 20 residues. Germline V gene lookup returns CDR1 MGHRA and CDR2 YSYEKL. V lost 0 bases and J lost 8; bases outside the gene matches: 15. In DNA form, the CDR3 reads TGCGCCAGCAGCCAAGAATCGGGCCCGGGACTAGCGGGAGAGTATGATGAGCAGTTCTTC. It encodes CASSQESGPGLAGEYDEQFF.

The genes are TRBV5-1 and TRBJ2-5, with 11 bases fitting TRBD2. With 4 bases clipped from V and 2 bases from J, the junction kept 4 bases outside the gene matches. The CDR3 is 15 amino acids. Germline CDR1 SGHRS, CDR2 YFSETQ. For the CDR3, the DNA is TGCGCCAGCAGCAAACTAGCGGGAGCACAAGAGACCCAGTACTTC. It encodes CASSKLAGAQETQYF.

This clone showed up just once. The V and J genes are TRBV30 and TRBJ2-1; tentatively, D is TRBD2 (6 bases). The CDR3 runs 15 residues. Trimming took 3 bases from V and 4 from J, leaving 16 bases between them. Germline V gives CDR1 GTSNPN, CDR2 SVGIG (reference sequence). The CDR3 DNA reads TGTGCCTGGAGCGACCTAGCGTCCACATACAATGAGCAGTTCTTC. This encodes CAWSDLASTYNEQFF.

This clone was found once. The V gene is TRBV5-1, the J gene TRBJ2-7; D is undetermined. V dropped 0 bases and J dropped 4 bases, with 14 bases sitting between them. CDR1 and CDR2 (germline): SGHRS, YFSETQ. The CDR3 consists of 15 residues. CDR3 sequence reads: CASSLGGRVGYEQYF. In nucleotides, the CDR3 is TGCGCCAGCAGCTTGGGGGGTAGGGTCGGGTACGAGCAGTACTTC.

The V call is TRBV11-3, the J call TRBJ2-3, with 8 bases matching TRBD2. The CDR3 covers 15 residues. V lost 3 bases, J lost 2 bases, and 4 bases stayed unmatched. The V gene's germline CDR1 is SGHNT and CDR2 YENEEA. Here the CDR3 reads CASSLGLGFTDTQYF. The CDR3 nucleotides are TGTGCCAGCAGCTTGGGACTAGGCTTCACAGATACGCAGTATTTT.

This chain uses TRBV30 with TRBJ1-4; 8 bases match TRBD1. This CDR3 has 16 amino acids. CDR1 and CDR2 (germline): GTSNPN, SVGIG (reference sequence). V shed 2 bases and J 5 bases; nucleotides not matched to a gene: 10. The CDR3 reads CAWSPGVTGDNEKLFF. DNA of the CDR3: TGTGCCTGGAGTCCCGGGGTGACAGGGGACAATGAAAAACTGTTTTTT.

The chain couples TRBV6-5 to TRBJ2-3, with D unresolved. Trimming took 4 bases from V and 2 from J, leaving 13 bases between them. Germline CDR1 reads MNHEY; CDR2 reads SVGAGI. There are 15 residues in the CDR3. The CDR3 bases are TGTGCCAGCAGTTCCTCCTGGGAATACACAGATACGCAGTATTTT. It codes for CASSSSWEYTDTQYF.

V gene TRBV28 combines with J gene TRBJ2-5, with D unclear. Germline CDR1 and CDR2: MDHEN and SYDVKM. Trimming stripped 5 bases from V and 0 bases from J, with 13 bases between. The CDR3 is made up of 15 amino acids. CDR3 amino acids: CASSLATRDQETQYF. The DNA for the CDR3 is TGTGCCAGCAGTCTCGCTACCCGGGACCAAGAGACCCAGTACTTC.

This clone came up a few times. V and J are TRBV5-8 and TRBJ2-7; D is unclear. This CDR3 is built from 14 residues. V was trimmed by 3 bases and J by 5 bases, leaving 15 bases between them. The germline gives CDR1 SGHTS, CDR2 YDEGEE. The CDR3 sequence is CASSSWGISDEQYF. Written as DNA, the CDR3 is TGTGCCAGCAGCTCCTGGGGTATATCGGACGAGCAGTACTTC.

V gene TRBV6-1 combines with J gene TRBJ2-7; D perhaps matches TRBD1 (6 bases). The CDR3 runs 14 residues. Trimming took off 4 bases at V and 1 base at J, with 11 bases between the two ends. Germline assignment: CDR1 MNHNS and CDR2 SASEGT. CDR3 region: CASSGRDNSYEQYF. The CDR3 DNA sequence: TGTGCCAGCAGTGGCCGGGACAATTCCTACGAGCAGTACTTC.

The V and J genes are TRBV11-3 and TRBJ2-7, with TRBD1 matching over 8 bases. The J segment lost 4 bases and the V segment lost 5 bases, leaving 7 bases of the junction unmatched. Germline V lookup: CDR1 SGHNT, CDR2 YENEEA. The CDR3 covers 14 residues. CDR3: CASSGQDRVYEQYF. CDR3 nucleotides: TGTGCCAGCAGCGGACAGGACAGGGTTTACGAGCAGTACTTC.

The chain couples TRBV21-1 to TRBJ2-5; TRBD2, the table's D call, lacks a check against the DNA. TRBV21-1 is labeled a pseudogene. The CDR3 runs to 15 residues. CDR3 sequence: CASSNRFPTGETQYF. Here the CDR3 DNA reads TGTGCCAGCAGCAATAGGTTCCCTACGGGGGAGACCCAGTACTTC.

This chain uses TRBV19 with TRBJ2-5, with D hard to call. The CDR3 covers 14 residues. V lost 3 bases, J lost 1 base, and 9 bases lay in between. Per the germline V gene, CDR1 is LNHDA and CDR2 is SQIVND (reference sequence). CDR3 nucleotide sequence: TGTGCCAGTAGTATTTTGGGAACCCAAGAGACCCAGTACTTC. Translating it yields CASSILGTQETQYF.

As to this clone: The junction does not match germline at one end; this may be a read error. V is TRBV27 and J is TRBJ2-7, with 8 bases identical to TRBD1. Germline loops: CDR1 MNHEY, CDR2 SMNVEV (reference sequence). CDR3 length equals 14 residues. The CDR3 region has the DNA TGTGTCAGCGGTCCGTCAGGGGGCATTGGCGAGCAGTACTTC. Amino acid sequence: CVSGPSGGIGEQYF.

CDR3 nucleotide sequence: TGCGCCAGCAGCCAAGAGGACAGGGGTAAATCCGAGCAGTACTTC. This encodes CASSQEDRGKSEQYF. This sequence joins TRBV4-1 and TRBJ2-7; TRBD1 agrees at 9 bases. The ends lost 0 bases at V and 6 bases at J; junction bases unmatched: 6. Germline V gives CDR1 MGHRA, CDR2 YSYEKL. This CDR3 has 15 amino acids.

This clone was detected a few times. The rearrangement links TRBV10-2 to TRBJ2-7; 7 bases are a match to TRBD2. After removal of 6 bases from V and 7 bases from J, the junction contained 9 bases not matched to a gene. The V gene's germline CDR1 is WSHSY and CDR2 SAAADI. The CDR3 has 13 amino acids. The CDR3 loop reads CASRREGLEEQYF. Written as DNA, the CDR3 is TGCGCCAGCAGAAGGGAGGGTTTGGAGGAGCAGTACTTC.

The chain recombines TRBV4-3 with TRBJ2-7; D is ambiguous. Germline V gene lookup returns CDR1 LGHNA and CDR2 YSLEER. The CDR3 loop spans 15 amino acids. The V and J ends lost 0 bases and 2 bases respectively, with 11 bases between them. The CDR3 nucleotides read TGCGCCAGCAGCCAAGATCGAGTACCCCCCTACGAGCAGTACTTC. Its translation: CASSQDRVPPYEQYF.

The CDR3 DNA is TGCGCCAGCAGCTCGTGGGACAGGACTTATGGCTACACCTTC. Protein product: CASSSWDRTYGYTF. This chain joins TRBV5-1 and TRBJ1-2; 8 bases line up with TRBD1. CDR3 length equals 14 residues. V dropped 3 bases and J dropped 5; count of bases not matched to a gene: 6. The germline gives CDR1 SGHRS, CDR2 YFSETQ.

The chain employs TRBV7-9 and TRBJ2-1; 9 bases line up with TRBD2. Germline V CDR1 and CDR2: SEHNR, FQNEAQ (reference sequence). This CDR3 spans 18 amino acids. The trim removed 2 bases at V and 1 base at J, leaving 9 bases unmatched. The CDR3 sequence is CASSLLSSGTTSYNEQFF. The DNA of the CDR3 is TGTGCCAGCAGCTTACTGTCTAGCGGGACCACTTCCTACAATGAGCAGTTCTTC.

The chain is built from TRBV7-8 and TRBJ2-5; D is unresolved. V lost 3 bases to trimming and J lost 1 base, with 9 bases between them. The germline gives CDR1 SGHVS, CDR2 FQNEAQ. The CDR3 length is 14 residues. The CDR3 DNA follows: TGTGCCAGCAGCTTCGGACGGCTCCAAGAGACCCAGTACTTC. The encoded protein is CASSFGRLQETQYF.

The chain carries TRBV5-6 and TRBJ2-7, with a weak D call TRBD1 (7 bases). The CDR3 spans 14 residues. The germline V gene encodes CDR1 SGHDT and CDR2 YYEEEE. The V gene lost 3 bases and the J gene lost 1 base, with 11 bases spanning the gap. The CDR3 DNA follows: TGTGCCAGCAGCTGGGGGGACAGTTCCTACGAGCAGTACTTC. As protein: CASSWGDSSYEQYF.

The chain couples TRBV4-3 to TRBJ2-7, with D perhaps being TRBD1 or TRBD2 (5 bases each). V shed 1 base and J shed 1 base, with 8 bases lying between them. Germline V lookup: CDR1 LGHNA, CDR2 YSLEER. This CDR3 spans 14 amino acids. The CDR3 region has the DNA TGCGCCAGCAGCCAAGCGGGACGGTCCTACGAGCAGTACTTC. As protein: CASSQAGRSYEQYF.

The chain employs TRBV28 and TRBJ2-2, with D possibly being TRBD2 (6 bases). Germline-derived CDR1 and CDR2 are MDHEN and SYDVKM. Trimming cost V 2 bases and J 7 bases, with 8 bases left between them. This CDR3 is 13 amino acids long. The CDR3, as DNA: TGTGCCAGCAGTTTAGAGCGGGTCGGGGAGCTGTTTTTT. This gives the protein CASSLERVGELFF.

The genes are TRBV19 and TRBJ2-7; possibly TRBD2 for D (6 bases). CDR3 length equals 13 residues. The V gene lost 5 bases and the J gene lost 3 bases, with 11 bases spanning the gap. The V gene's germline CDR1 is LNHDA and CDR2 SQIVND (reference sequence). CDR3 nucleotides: TGTGCCAGTAGTGCGGGACCGCACTACGAGCAGTACTTC. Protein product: CASSAGPHYEQYF.

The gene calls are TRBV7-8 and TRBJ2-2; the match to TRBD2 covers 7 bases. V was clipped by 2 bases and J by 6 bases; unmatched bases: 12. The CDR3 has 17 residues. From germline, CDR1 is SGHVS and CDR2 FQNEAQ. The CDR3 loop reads CASSLFVLRELAGELFF. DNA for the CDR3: TGTGCCAGCAGCTTATTTGTCTTGCGGGAGTTAGCCGGGGAGCTGTTTTTT.

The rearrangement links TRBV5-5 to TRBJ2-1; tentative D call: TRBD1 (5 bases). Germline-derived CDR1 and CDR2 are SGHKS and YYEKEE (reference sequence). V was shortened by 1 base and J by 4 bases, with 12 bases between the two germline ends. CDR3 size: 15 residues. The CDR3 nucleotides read TGTGCCAGCAGCTTGCCAGATTCAGGGTACAATGAGCAGTTCTTC. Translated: CASSLPDSGYNEQFF.

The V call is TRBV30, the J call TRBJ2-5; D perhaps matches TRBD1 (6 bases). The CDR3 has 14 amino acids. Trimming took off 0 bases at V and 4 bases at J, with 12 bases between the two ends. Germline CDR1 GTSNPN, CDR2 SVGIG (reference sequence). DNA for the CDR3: TGTGCCTGGAGTGTACGAGGGACACCAGAGACCCAGTACTTC. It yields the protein CAWSVRGTPETQYF.

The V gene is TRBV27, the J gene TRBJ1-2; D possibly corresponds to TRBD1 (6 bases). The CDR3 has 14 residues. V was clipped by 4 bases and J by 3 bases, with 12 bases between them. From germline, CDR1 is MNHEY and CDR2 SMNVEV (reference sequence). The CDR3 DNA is TGTGCCAGCAGTTGGGGGGGGCCCCACTATGGCTACACCTTC. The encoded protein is CASSWGGPHYGYTF.